Listed below are T cell receptor beta chains from one sample, sequenced in a study of blood T cell repertoires in COVID-19. The assay was immunoSEQ multiplex PCR, and TCRdb's table has in-frame clones only and misses some. Of tens of thousands of clones detected, roughly 86% appear once; the ten largest clones hold roughly 17%. The specimen was peripheral blood. Receptor source: a human donor in a cohort sampled during active COVID-19. The CDR3 runs from the conserved cysteine through the conserved F or W. A D gene is named only where the DNA matches it firmly. Some rows have no size entry. The others give once, few or many, or a class for an expanded clone.

d_call | j_call | v_call | clone_size | cdr3_nt | cdr3_aa
- | TRBJ1-2 | TRBV13 | - | TGTGCCAGCAGCCAGGGCGGGGGCTCGAACTATGGCTACACCTTC | CASSQGGGSNYGYTF
- | TRBJ1-5 | TRBV12-3/TRBV12-4 | - | TGTGCCAGCAGTTTAAGGGGTCAGCCCCAGCATTTT | CASSLRGQPQHF
TRBD1 | TRBJ1-6 | TRBV4-1 | few | TGCGCCAGCAGTCCAGGGGGCAACGCACCCCTCCACTTT | CASSPGGNAPLHF
- | TRBJ1-1 | TRBV6-5 | - | TGTGCCAGCAGTCCCTCGGACAGAGAAGCTTTCTTT | CASSPSDREAFF
- | TRBJ1-5 | TRBV19 | few | TGTGCCAGTAGTATTTCCAGGGGATCCCGCAATCAGCCCCAGCATTTT | CASSISRGSRNQPQHF
- | TRBJ1-2 | TRBV7-2 | - | TGTGCCAGCAGCTTAGACGGGAATGACTATGGCTACACCTTC | CASSLDGNDYGYTF
TRBD2 | TRBJ2-2 | TRBV4-1 | - | TGCGCCAGCAGCCTCGAGGGAGGCGCGGGGGGGAACACCGGGGAGCTGTTTTTT | CASSLEGGAGGNTGELFF
- | TRBJ2-1 | TRBV2 | - | TGTGCCAGCAATCGGGGAGGGGGGGCGAATGAGCAGTTCTTC | CASNRGGGANEQFF
TRBD1 | TRBJ2-4 | TRBV3-1/TRBV3-2 | - | TGTGCCAGCAGCCGGGACAGGGCCCCTGGGAACATTCAGTACTTC | CASSRDRAPGNIQYF
- | TRBJ1-2 | TRBV5-4 | - | TGTGCCAGCAGCATCTTCGGGGTCTATGGCTACACCTTC | CASSIFGVYGYTF
TRBD2 | TRBJ2-1 | TRBV7-9 | - | TGTGCCAGCAGCCAGAGCGGGGGGGCTAAAGTTGAGCAGTTCTTC | CASSQSGGAKVEQFF
- | TRBJ1-6 | TRBV6-6 | - | TGTGCCAGCAAGCTCGGGGATAATTCACCCCTCCACTTT | CASKLGDNSPLHF
TRBD1 | TRBJ1-2 | TRBV6-1 | - | TGTGCCAGCAGTGATGGGACAGCAGCCTATGGCTACACCTTC | CASSDGTAAYGYTF
- | TRBJ1-3 | TRBV30 | - | TGTGCCTGGAGCCCTGCTAAGAGCTCTGGAAACACCATATATTTT | CAWSPAKSSGNTIYF
TRBD1 | TRBJ2-5 | TRBV7-6 | - | TGTGCCAGCAGCCGTGGGGGGACAGGGTTCGGGGAGACCCAGTACTTC | CASSRGGTGFGETQYF
TRBD2 | TRBJ2-1 | TRBV27 | once | TGTGCCAGCAGTTTACGGGGCGGGGGTTACAATGAGCAGTTCTTC | CASSLRGGGYNEQFF
- | TRBJ1-6 | TRBV4-3 | medium-sized | TGCGCCAGCAGCCATACTAGCACGACCGGACATAATTCACCCCTCCACTTT | CASSHTSTTGHNSPLHF
- | TRBJ1-2 | TRBV7-9 | - | TGTGCCAGCAGTCCAGCCGGACACCTCTATGGCTACACCTTC | CASSPAGHLYGYTF
- | TRBJ1-3 | TRBV12-5 | - | TGTGCTAGTGGTTTGGGTCCCTCGGGGGGTCCGAGCTCTGGAAACACCATATATTTT | CASGLGPSGGPSSGNTIYF
TRBD2 | TRBJ2-7 | TRBV27 | - | TGTGCCAGCAGTCGCGGGTTAGCGGGGACCTACGAGCAGTACTTC | CASSRGLAGTYEQYF
TRBD1 | TRBJ1-2 | TRBV3-1/TRBV3-2 | - | TGTGCCAGCAGCCAAGAGTCAGGGGGGATAGGAGGCTACACCTTC | CASSQESGGIGGYTF
- | TRBJ1-6 | TRBV14 | once | TGTGCCAGCAGCCAGGCGGATAATTCACCCCTCCACTTT | CASSQADNSPLHF
TRBD2 | TRBJ2-1 | TRBV5-1 | - | TGCGCCAGCAGCTCCGGACTAGCGGAAGGCGATGAGCAGTTCTTC | CASSSGLAEGDEQFF
- | TRBJ2-3 | TRBV28 | few | TGTGCCAGCAGTTCCCCTTACCGACTCCGGGACACAGATACGCAGTATTTT | CASSSPYRLRDTDTQYF
TRBD1 | TRBJ2-1 | TRBV10-1 | - | TGCGCCAGCAGTGAGTCTTTGGGACAGGGGTACAATGAGCAGTTCTTC | CASSESLGQGYNEQFF
- | TRBJ2-2 | TRBV7-2 | - | TGTGCCAGCAGTCGACAGGTCAACACCGGGGAGCTGTTTTTT | CASSRQVNTGELFF
TRBD1 | TRBJ2-1 | TRBV4-2 | - | TGTGCCAGCAGCCCCCGGGACAGGGGCCGGGATGAGCAGTTCTTC | CASSPRDRGRDEQFF
TRBD2 | TRBJ2-7 | TRBV6-2/TRBV6-3 | - | TGTGCCAGCAGTCACTTATACGGAGCCGGGACTAGCGGGGGGTCCTACGAGCAGTACTTC | CASSHLYGAGTSGGSYEQYF
- | TRBJ1-6 | TRBV6-5 | - | TGTGCCAGCCACTCCTATAATTCACCCCTCCACTTT | CASHSYNSPLHF
TRBD2 | TRBJ2-1 | TRBV18 | - | TGTGCCAGCTCACCAAGGGTAGCGGGGGATGAGCAGTTCTTC | CASSPRVAGDEQFF
TRBD1 | TRBJ2-7 | TRBV27 | - | TGTGCCAGCAGTCACACGACAGGGACCACCTACGAGCAGTACTTC | CASSHTTGTTYEQYF
- | TRBJ2-2 | TRBV7-2 | - | TGTGCCAGCAAGTGGGGAGCGAACACCGGGGAGCTGTTTTTT | CASKWGANTGELFF
- | TRBJ1-1 | TRBV25-1 | - | TGTGCCAGCAGTGAAGAACACATGAACACTGAAGCTTTCTTT | CASSEEHMNTEAFF
TRBD2 | TRBJ2-1 | TRBV11-2 | - | TGTGCCAGCAGCTTAGAACTAGCGGGGGGGAGCTCCTACAATGAGCAGTTCTTC | CASSLELAGGSSYNEQFF
- | TRBJ2-6 | TRBV5-5 | - | TGTGCCAGCAGCTTGGCAGTGACTGGGGCCAACGTCCTGACTTTC | CASSLAVTGANVLTF
TRBD1 | TRBJ2-7 | TRBV13 | - | TGTGCCAGCAGTTTTCGGGGACAGCGCTTTTACGAGCAGTACTTC | CASSFRGQRFYEQYF
- | TRBJ1-2 | TRBV19 | - | TGTGCCAGTAGTCCGCAGGTCGACTATGGCTACACCTTC | CASSPQVDYGYTF
TRBD1 | TRBJ1-2 | TRBV4-1 | - | TGCGCCAGCAGCTCGGGGACAGTGGCAGGGTATGGCTACACCTTC | CASSSGTVAGYGYTF
- | TRBJ1-1 | TRBV6-5 | once | TGTGCCAGCAGTACAGGGTTGAACACTGAAGCTTTCTTT | CASSTGLNTEAFF
- | TRBJ2-7 | TRBV5-1 | - | TGCGCCAGCAGCCTACACCGGGACGGGGGTGACGAGCAGTACTTC | CASSLHRDGGDEQYF
TRBD1 | TRBJ2-3 | TRBV2 | few | TGTGCCAGCAAGGGCAGGGGGCGAGGTGATACGCAGTATTTT | CASKGRGRGDTQYF
- | TRBJ2-5 | TRBV5-8 | - | TGTGCCAGCAGCAGACAGCAAGAGACCCAGTACTTC | CASSRQQETQYF
- | TRBJ1-5 | TRBV21-1 | - | TGTGCCAGCAGCAAAGGTTCTAGGCAGGGGGCAGATCGAGGCAATCAGCCCCAGCATTTT | CASSKGSRQGADRGNQPQHF
TRBD1 | TRBJ2-5 | TRBV7-8 | - | TGTGCCAGCAGCTTAATTGGGACAGGGCTATACCAAGAGACCCAGTACTTC | CASSLIGTGLYQETQYF
- | TRBJ2-1 | TRBV3-1/TRBV3-2 | - | TGTGCCAGCAGCCAAGATCCGGGGGACTCCTACAATGAGCAGTTCTTC | CASSQDPGDSYNEQFF
- | TRBJ1-2 | TRBV5-3 | - | TGTGCCAGGACGACAGAGTGGGCCTGGGGCTACACCTTC | CARTTEWAWGYTF
- | TRBJ1-4 | TRBV6-6 | - | TGTGCCAGCAGTTACGAGGCAGTTGATCTTGAAAAACTGTTTTTT | CASSYEAVDLEKLFF
- | TRBJ1-3 | TRBV7-2 | - | TGTGCCAGCAGCTTAGCGTGGGGCCCCGGAAACACCATATATTTT | CASSLAWGPGNTIYF
- | TRBJ1-2 | TRBV6-5 | - | TGTGCCAGCAGTCCCGGCACAGGCAACTATGGCTACACCTTC | CASSPGTGNYGYTF
- | TRBJ1-5 | TRBV9 | - | TGTGCCAGCAGCGTAGAAGGGGGCAATCAGCCCCAGCATTTT | CASSVEGGNQPQHF
- | TRBJ2-1 | TRBV4-2 | - | TGTGCCAGCAGCCAATCCTTGGGCCGGACAGAGCAGTTCTTC | CASSQSLGRTEQFF
- | TRBJ1-2 | TRBV30 | - | TGTGCCTGGAGTTGGGAGCAAGGGAGTGGCTACACCTTC | CAWSWEQGSGYTF
- | TRBJ1-2 | TRBV11-2 | - | TGTGCCAGCAGCTTAGATCCGGGGTCTGGCTACACCTTC | CASSLDPGSGYTF
TRBD1 | TRBJ2-1 | TRBV18 | - | TGTGCCAGCTCACCCACGACAGGGGACAATGAGCAGTTCTTC | CASSPTTGDNEQFF
TRBD2 | TRBJ2-2 | TRBV9 | - | TGTGCCAGCAGCGTAGCAGCGGGGGTTAGGACCGGGGAGCTGTTTTTT | CASSVAAGVRTGELFF
- | TRBJ1-2 | TRBV18 | - | TGTGCCAGCTCACCGAACAGGGAGGGCTACACCTTC | CASSPNREGYTF
- | TRBJ1-6 | TRBV3-1/TRBV3-2 | - | TGTGCCAGCAGCCCGGATACAGGGAGCTCCTATAATTCACCCCTCCACTTT | CASSPDTGSSYNSPLHF